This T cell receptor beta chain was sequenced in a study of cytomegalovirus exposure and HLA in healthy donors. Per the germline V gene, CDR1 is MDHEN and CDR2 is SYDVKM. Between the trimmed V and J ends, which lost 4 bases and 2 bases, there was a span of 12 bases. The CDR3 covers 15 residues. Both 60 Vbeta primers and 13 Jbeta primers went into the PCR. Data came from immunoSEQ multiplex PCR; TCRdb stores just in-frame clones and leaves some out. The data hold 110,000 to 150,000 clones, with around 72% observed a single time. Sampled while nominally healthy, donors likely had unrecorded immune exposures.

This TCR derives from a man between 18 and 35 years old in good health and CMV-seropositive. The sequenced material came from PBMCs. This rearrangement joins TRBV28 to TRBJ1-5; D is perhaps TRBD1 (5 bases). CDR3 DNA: TGTGCCAGCAGTTCCAGGGCCGGCCGCAATCAGCCCCAGCATTTT. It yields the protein CASSSRAGRNQPQHF.